The next 13 T cell receptor beta chains were all read from a single sample in a study of blood T cell repertoires in COVID-19. The table came from immunoSEQ multiplex PCR; TCRdb's copy has only in-frame clones and leaves some out. The sample has some 290,000 clones; about 86% are singletons. Source material: peripheral blood. Receptors were obtained from a woman aged 55-70 years with active or convalescent COVID-19.

The CDR3 sequence: CASSSRDFYGYTF. The CDR3 DNA sequence: TGTGCCAGCAGCTCACGGGACTTCTATGGCTACACCTTC. This chain uses TRBV7-9 with TRBJ1-2; perhaps TRBD1 as D (5 bases). This CDR3 has 13 amino acids. Per germline, CDR1 SEHNR and CDR2 FQNEAQ (reference sequence). Trimming removed 4 bases from V and 4 bases from J, with 10 bases in between.

This chain uses TRBV19 with TRBJ1-2, with 11 bases that match TRBD1. This CDR3 has 16 residues. Looked up from germline, CDR1 is LNHDA and CDR2 is SQIVND (reference sequence). V lost 5 bases and J lost 7; bases outside the gene matches: 12. CDR3 sequence: CASSARVDRGRSGYTF. The CDR3 DNA is TGTGCCAGTAGTGCCCGAGTGGACAGGGGGCGTTCTGGCTACACCTTC.

The chain joins TRBV20-1 to TRBJ2-5; D unclear. V was pared by 5 bases and J by 0 bases, with 4 bases between. The germline CDR1 and CDR2 sequences are DFQATT and SNEGSKA (reference sequence). This CDR3 is built from 11 residues. The CDR3 region is CSAGYQETQYF. The CDR3 DNA reads TGCAGTGCTGGCTACCAAGAGACCCAGTACTTC.

This clone was recorded a few times. V usage is TRBV6-5 and J usage is TRBJ1-3; D gene unclear. The CDR3 covers 14 residues. V gave up 3 bases and J gave up 6 bases, with 12 bases separating them. CDR1 is MNHEY, CDR2 SVGAGI, per germline. Written as DNA, the CDR3 is TGTGCCAGCAGTTATTCAGGAAGCCCAAACACCATATATTTT. It translates to CASSYSGSPNTIYF.

The chain recombines TRBV6-2 or TRBV6-3 with TRBJ2-5; 7 nucleotides line up with TRBD1. The CDR3 has 13 residues. The germline V gene encodes CDR1 MNHEY and CDR2 SVGEGT. V was pared by 4 bases and J by 2 bases, with 1 base of the junction left unmatched. CDR3 loop: CASSWGQQETQYF. The CDR3 region has the DNA TGTGCCAGCAGTTGGGGACAGCAAGAGACCCAGTACTTC.

This sequence joins TRBV3-1 (or the pseudogene TRBV3-2) and TRBJ1-6, with a tentative D call TRBD1 (6 bases). Trimming removed 6 bases from V and 9 bases from J, with 15 bases in between. In germline, CDR1 is LGHDT, CDR2 YNNKEL (reference sequence). CDR3 length equals 14 residues. CDR3 sequence: CASSYGGGGSPLHF. The CDR3 DNA sequence: TGTGCCAGCAGTTACGGTGGGGGCGGTTCACCCCTCCACTTT.

The chain carries TRBV30 and TRBJ2-7; 7 nucleotides align to TRBD1. The CDR3 runs 14 residues. CDR1 GTSNPN and CDR2 SVGIG come from the germline V gene (reference sequence). V lost 5 bases, J lost 7 bases, and 14 bases stayed unmatched. CDR3 sequence: CAWGGPPGGIEQYF. In nucleotides, the CDR3 is TGTGCCTGGGGGGGCCCGCCAGGGGGAATAGAGCAGTACTTC.

The chain links TRBV6-6 to TRBJ2-7; D unclear. In germline, CDR1 is MNHNY, CDR2 SVGAGI (reference sequence). The V and J ends lost 7 bases and 1 base respectively, with 5 bases between them. CDR3 size: 11 residues. CDR3 bases: TGTGCCAGCACCCAGTCCTACGAGCAGTACTTC. Amino acid sequence: CASTQSYEQYF.

The chain combines TRBV19 with TRBJ1-1; a possible D gene is TRBD1 (6 bases). The CDR3 is made up of 13 amino acids. V lost 6 bases, J lost 2 bases, and 10 bases lay in between. Germline values: CDR1 LNHDA, CDR2 SQIVND (reference sequence). DNA for the CDR3: TGTGCCAGTAGCCAGACAGGCAACACTGAAGCTTTCTTT. Amino acid sequence: CASSQTGNTEAFF.

The chain recombines TRBV5-1 with TRBJ2-3, with D perhaps matching TRBD2 (6 bases). The CDR3 spans 15 residues. Trimming pared 4 bases from V and 3 bases from J, leaving 15 bases between. The germline V gene encodes CDR1 SGHRS and CDR2 YFSETQ. The DNA of the CDR3 is TGCGCCAGCAGCCGATCGGGGGAGTATACAGATACGCAGTATTTT. Amino acids: CASSRSGEYTDTQYF.

The chain links TRBV19 to TRBJ1-6; 12 bases line up with TRBD1. Germline CDR1 is LNHDA and CDR2 is SQIVND (reference sequence). This CDR3 has 15 residues. The V segment lost 3 bases and the J segment 10 bases; nucleotides outside the gene matches: 4. This CDR3 reads CASSMPGQGASPLHF. The CDR3 DNA reads as TGTGCCAGTAGTATGCCGGGACAGGGGGCCTCACCCCTCCACTTT.

The chain carries TRBV20-1 and TRBJ2-7; the D gene is possibly TRBD2 (5 bases). Trimming pared 3 bases from V and 9 bases from J, leaving 21 bases between. This CDR3 has 14 amino acids. Germline V CDR1 and CDR2: DFQATT, SNEGSKA (reference sequence). The CDR3 DNA reads as TGCAGTGCTAGTATGGGAAGCCGCGGGTCCGGGCAGTACTTC. Its protein is CSASMGSRGSGQYF.

This chain uses TRBV7-3 with TRBJ2-5; 7 bases are a match to TRBD2. In germline, CDR1 is SGHTA, CDR2 FQGTGA. V was clipped by 1 base and J by 5 bases; unmatched bases: 4. This CDR3 has 14 residues. Here the CDR3 reads CASSLSGGSETQYF. CDR3 nucleotides: TGTGCCAGCAGCTTAAGCGGGGGAAGCGAGACCCAGTACTTC.